This T cell receptor beta chain was sequenced during a study of shared T cell receptors in the human thymus. The data were produced by immunoSEQ multiplex PCR, yet TCRdb's version contains in-frame clones alone and is incomplete. The sample holds hundreds of thousands of clones, 88% seen once. Trimming stripped 4 bases from V and 2 bases from J, with 19 bases between. The CDR3 consists of 17 residues. The germline V gene has CDR1 LGHNA and CDR2 YSLEER. These same data were also listed under a study on human thymus T cells. From that paper: Use of V and J genes seemed skewed within the thymic and blood repertoires. Related reports documented highly overlapping thymic repertoires among unrelated individuals.

The receptor's source is a boy under two years old with a congenital heart defect. Material for sequencing was thymocytes. J is TRBJ2-3 and V is TRBV4-3; D perhaps matches TRBD2 (5 bases). In DNA form, the CDR3 reads TGCGCCAGCAGCCCCTGGGCTAGCCCTTTCCCCACAGATACGCAGTATTTT. Protein product: CASSPWASPFPTDTQYF.